The 18 T cell receptor beta chains below were found in one sample sequenced in a study of molecular identifiers for immune sequencing clone quantification. TCRdb fed the PCR reads into MiXCR, producing one record per CDR3 protein. The table lists about 640,000 distinct CDR3 sequences, about 20% of them singletons. What was sequenced was naive CD8+ T cells from blood, with Jurkat cell RNA spiked in. Subset indicated: FACS-sorted CD8+CD4-CCR7+CD45RA+ naive T cells. The receptors shown here come from a human donor in good health. Some libraries in this study had Jurkat cell RNA spiked in.

This clonotype came up many times. The CDR3 DNA sequence: TGTGCCAGCAGCCCTATTGTACTAGCGGGGGGCGGCAATGAGCAGTTCTTC. Translation gives CASSPIVLAGGGNEQFF. The J gene is TRBJ2-1, the V gene TRBV27; TRBD2 matches at 12 bases. The CDR3 loop spans 17 amino acids. Unmatched junction bases numbered 12, after V lost 6 bases and J lost 6 bases. In germline, CDR1 is MNHEY, CDR2 SMNVEV (reference sequence).

Points on this clonotype: A much larger clonotype is one base distant, so this may be a read error. J is TRBJ2-7 and V is TRBV29-1, with 10 positions matching TRBD1. The germline CDR1 and CDR2 sequences are SQVTM and ANQGSEA. With V trimmed by 5 bases and J by 0 bases, 4 bases remained unmatched. This CDR3 comprises 14 residues. The CDR3 nucleotides read TGCAGCGTTAGGGACAGGGGTACCTCCTACGAGCAGTACTTC. Its protein is CSVRDRGTSYEQYF.

This chain joins TRBV12-3 or TRBV12-4 and TRBJ2-1; D is tentatively TRBD1 or TRBD2 (6 bases each). Trimming shortened V by 3 bases and J by 6 bases, and 12 bases separated the two germline ends. The CDR3 sequence is 14 residues long. The CDR3 DNA reads TGTGCCAGCAGTTTCGGGGGACATCCCAATGAGCAGTTCTTC. Its translation is CASSFGGHPNEQFF.

On this clonotype: This may be a read error, as it is one base from a much larger clone. The chain is built from TRBV4-3 and TRBJ2-7; a possible D gene is TRBD2 (6 bases). The CDR3 spans 15 residues. The germline gives CDR1 LGHNA, CDR2 YSLEER. CDR3 DNA: TGCGCCCGCAGCCAAGATACGGGAGAGTCCCGCGAGCAGTACTTC. Protein sequence: CARSQDTGESREQYF.

At least ten counts were recorded for this clonotype. The chain couples TRBV20-1 to TRBJ2-7; TRBD2 is a possible D gene (6 bases). CDR1 is DFQATT, CDR2 SNEGSKA, per germline (reference sequence). The CDR3 covers 15 residues. Trimming pared 4 bases from V and 3 bases from J, leaving 19 bases between. The chain's CDR3 is CSAKGPGTPNYEQYF. The CDR3 region has the DNA TGCAGTGCTAAGGGCCCCGGGACTCCAAACTACGAGCAGTACTTC.

This clonotype was recorded many times. The gene calls are TRBV30 and TRBJ2-2; the match to TRBD1 covers 8 bases. The CDR3 has 14 residues. Germline-derived CDR1 and CDR2 are GTSNPN and SVGIG (reference sequence). V shed 5 bases and J 4 bases; nucleotides not matched to a gene: 6. CDR3 region: CAWSETGATGELFF. CDR3 DNA: TGTGCCTGGTCGGAGACAGGGGCCACCGGGGAGCTGTTTTTT.

The chain couples TRBV27 to TRBJ2-3; TRBD2 matches at 9 bases. The CDR3 sequence is 15 residues long. The germline V gene has CDR1 MNHEY and CDR2 SMNVEV (reference sequence). The ends lost 2 bases at V and 6 bases at J; junction bases unmatched: 6. The DNA for the CDR3 is TGTGCCAGCAGTTTAAAAGCGGGGGGTTGGGATACGCAGTATTTT. Translating it yields CASSLKAGGWDTQYF.

At least ten counts were recorded for this clonotype. This sequence joins TRBV9 and TRBJ2-7, with D possibly being TRBD1 (5 bases). Germline V CDR1 and CDR2: SGDLS, YYNGEE. V dropped 4 bases and J dropped 1 base, with 12 bases sitting between them. CDR3 length: 14 amino acids. The CDR3 reads CASSPTTESYEQYF. Here the CDR3 DNA reads TGTGCCAGCAGCCCAACGACAGAATCCTACGAGCAGTACTTC.

This clonotype has more than one count but fewer than ten. V usage is TRBV18 and J usage is TRBJ2-7; 7 bases agree with TRBD2. CDR3 length: 18 residues. Germline CDR1 reads KGHSH; CDR2 reads LQKENI. The ends lost 0 bases at V and 4 bases at J; junction bases unmatched: 15. Here the CDR3 DNA reads TGTGCCAGCTCACCACCCCCAGGGCAAGATCGGGGGGTTTACGAGCAGTACTTC. This encodes CASSPPPGQDRGVYEQYF.

V usage is TRBV6-2 or TRBV6-3 and J usage is TRBJ2-1; 10 bases agree with TRBD2. The ends lost 6 bases at V and 8 bases at J; junction bases unmatched: 13. The CDR3 is 16 amino acids. Per germline, CDR1 MNHEY and CDR2 SVGEGT. The CDR3 sequence: CASRLPGLALLDEQFF. CDR3 in DNA: TGTGCCAGCAGACTTCCGGGACTAGCGCTTTTAGATGAGCAGTTCTTC.

This clonotype appeared a few times. The rearrangement links TRBV4-3 to TRBJ2-7; D unclear. V dropped 0 bases and J dropped 3 bases, with 9 bases sitting between them. This CDR3 is 14 amino acids long. Germline V gene data show CDR1 as LGHNA and CDR2 as YSLEER. CDR3 protein: CASSQDYTGYEQYF. CDR3 sequence (DNA): TGCGCCAGCAGCCAAGATTATACGGGCTACGAGCAGTACTTC.

This clonotype occurred many times. This chain links TRBV30 with TRBJ2-3; D call uncertain. Per germline, CDR1 GTSNPN and CDR2 SVGIG (reference sequence). This CDR3 is built from 13 residues. Trimming pared 0 bases from V and 4 bases from J, leaving 8 bases between. CDR3 bases: TGTGCCTGGAGTGTTGTTGGCCCAGATACGCAGTATTTT. It specifies CAWSVVGPDTQYF.

About this clonotype: A much more abundant neighbour one base away suggests this may be a read error. The chain uses TRBV7-9 and TRBJ1-1; the match to TRBD1 covers 8 bases. The CDR3 totals 14 residues. The V segment lost 5 bases and the J segment 10 bases; nucleotides outside the gene matches: 12. CDR1 and CDR2 (germline): SEHNR, FQNEAQ (reference sequence). In nucleotides, the CDR3 is TGTGCCAGCAGCCCAGGACAGGGTGGGGTCTTAGCTTTCTTT. This gives the protein CASSPGQGGVLAFF.

This clonotype was recorded at least ten times. J is TRBJ2-3 and V is TRBV24-1; TRBD2 might be the D (6 bases). CDR3 size: 14 residues. V was clipped by 0 bases and J by 4 bases, with 7 bases between them. Germline loops: CDR1 KGHDR, CDR2 SFDVKD. Written as DNA, the CDR3 is TGTGCCACCAGTGATTTGACTAGCCCAGATACGCAGTATTTT. This sequence encodes CATSDLTSPDTQYF.

The table lists this clonotype with many counts. This chain joins TRBV28 and TRBJ1-5; D is ambiguous. This CDR3 has 13 residues. The germline CDR1 and CDR2 sequences are MDHEN and SYDVKM. Between the trimmed V and J ends, which lost 5 bases and 2 bases, there was a span of 7 bases. The CDR3 DNA sequence: TGTGCCAGCAGTGTTCAGGGCAATCAGCCCCAGCATTTT. Amino acid sequence: CASSVQGNQPQHF.

Notes on this clonotype: This may arise from a read error, as a much more abundant clone is one base away. V and J are TRBV29-1 and TRBJ2-7; D call uncertain. This CDR3 comprises 11 residues. The ends were cut back, 6 bases at V and 4 bases at J, with 10 bases in the middle. CDR1 and CDR2 from the germline V gene are SQVTM and ANQGSEA. CDR3 DNA sequence: TGCAGCGTCGGAATGGATTACGAGCAGTACTTC. It codes for CSVGMDYEQYF.

The V and J genes are TRBV4-1 and TRBJ2-1, with a weak D call TRBD2 (5 bases). Trimming shortened V by 4 bases and J by 5 bases, and 18 bases separated the two germline ends. The CDR3 extends over 16 amino acids. CDR1 is MGHRA, CDR2 YSYEKL, per germline. The CDR3, as DNA: TGCGCCAGCAGCCCGAGCCCCGGCGAGGGAAACAATGAGCAGTTCTTC. It translates to CASSPSPGEGNNEQFF.

With regard to this clonotype: This may stem from a read error, because a much larger clone lies one nucleotide away. This chain links TRBV6-1 with TRBJ1-2; 7 bases agree with TRBD1. Losses at the gene ends were 3 bases for V and 13 bases for J; bases not matched to a gene: 11. The CDR3 extends over 13 amino acids. The V gene's germline CDR1 is MNHNS and CDR2 SASEGT. The CDR3 spells CASSDVGRGDCTF. In DNA, the CDR3 is TGTGCCAGCAGTGACGTGGGCAGGGGGGACTGCACCTTC.